This TCR beta chain was recovered during a study of patients with pleural tuberculosis. This CDR3 spans 16 amino acids. The ends lost 0 bases at V and 1 base at J; junction bases unmatched: 1. Germline CDR1 is SGHRS and CDR2 is YFSETQ. TCRdb independently ran MiXCR on the reads; one entry per CDR3 protein. The sample yields about 29,000 distinct CDR3 sequences, 15% to 20% seen once. The chain couples TRBV5-1 to TRBJ2-1, with TRBD2 matching 10 bases. The sequence was obtained from a human donor with pleural tuberculosis. Sequencing was done on a sample of peripheral blood. The DNA of the CDR3 is TGCGCCAGCAGCTTGGCACTAGCGGGGTCCTACAATGAGCAGTTCTTC. Its translation: CASSLALAGSYNEQFF.